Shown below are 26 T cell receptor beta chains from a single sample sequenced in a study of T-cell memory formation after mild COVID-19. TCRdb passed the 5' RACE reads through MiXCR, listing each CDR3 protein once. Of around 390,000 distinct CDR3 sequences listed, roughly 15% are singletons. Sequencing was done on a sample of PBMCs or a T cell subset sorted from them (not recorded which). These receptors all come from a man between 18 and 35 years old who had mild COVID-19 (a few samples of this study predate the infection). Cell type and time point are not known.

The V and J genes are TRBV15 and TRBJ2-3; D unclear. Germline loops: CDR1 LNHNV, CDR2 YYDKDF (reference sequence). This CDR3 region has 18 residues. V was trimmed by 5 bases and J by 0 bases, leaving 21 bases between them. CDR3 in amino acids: CATSPRPGVTSSTDTQYF. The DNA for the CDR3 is TGTGCCACCAGCCCCCGACCGGGCGTCACTTCTAGCACAGATACGCAGTATTTT.

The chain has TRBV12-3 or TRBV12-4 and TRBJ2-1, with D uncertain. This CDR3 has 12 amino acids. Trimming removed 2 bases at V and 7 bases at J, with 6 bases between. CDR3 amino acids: CASSLIGNEQFF. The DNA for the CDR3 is TGTGCCAGCAGTTTAATCGGGAATGAGCAGTTCTTC.

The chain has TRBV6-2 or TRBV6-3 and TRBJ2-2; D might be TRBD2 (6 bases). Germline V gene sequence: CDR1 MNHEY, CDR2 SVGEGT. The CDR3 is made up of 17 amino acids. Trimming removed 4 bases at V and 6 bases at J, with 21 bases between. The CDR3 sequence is CASSSILGGGDAGELFF. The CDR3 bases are TGTGCCAGCAGTTCAATCCTGGGAGGCGGTGATGCCGGGGAGCTGTTTTTT.

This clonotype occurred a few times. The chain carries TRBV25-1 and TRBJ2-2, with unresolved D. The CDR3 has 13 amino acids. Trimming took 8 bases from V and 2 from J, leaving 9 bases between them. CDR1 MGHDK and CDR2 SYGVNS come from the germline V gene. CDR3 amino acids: CASQWVNTGELFF. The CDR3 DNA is TGTGCCAGCCAGTGGGTTAACACCGGGGAGCTGTTTTTT.

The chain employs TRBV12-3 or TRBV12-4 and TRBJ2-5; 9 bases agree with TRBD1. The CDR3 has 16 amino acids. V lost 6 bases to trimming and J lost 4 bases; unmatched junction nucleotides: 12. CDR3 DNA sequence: TGTGCCAGCAGCCTCCCACCTCCGGGACAGGGAGAGACCCAGTACTTC. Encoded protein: CASSLPPPGQGETQYF.

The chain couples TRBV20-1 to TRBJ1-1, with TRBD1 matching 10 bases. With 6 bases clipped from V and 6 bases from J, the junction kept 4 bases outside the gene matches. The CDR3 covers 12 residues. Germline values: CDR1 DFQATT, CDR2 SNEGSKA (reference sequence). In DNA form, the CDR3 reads TGCAGTGCAAAGGACAGGGGGGCTGAAGCTTTCTTT. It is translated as CSAKDRGAEAFF.

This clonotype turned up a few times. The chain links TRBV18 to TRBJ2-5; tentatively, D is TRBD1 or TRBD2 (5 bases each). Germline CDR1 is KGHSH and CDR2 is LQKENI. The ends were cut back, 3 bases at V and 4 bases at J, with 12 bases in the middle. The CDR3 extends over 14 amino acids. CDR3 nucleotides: TGTGCCAGCTCACCGCAGTGGGGGAGAGAGACCCAGTACTTC. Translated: CASSPQWGRETQYF.

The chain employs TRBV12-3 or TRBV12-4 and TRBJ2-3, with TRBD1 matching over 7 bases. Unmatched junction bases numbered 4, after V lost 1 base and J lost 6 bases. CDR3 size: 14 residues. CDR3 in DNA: TGTGCCAGCAGTTTAGAAGGGGGCGGGGATACGCAGTATTTT. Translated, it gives CASSLEGGGDTQYF.

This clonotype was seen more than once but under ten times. The CDR3 DNA follows: TGTGCCACCAGTGATCCATTTTTTACCGGGGAGCTGTTTTTT. Its protein product is CATSDPFFTGELFF. The rearrangement links TRBV24-1 to TRBJ2-2, with no clear D. Germline CDR1 is KGHDR and CDR2 is SFDVKD. The CDR3 spans 14 residues. Trimming stripped 3 bases from V and 5 bases from J, with 9 bases between.

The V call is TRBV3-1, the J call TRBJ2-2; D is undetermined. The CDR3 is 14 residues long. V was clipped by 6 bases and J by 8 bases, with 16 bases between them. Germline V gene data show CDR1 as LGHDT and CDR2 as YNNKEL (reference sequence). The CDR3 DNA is TGTGCCAGCAGTCCTGTAGGCGTGGCAGGGGAGCTGTTTTTT. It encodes CASSPVGVAGELFF.

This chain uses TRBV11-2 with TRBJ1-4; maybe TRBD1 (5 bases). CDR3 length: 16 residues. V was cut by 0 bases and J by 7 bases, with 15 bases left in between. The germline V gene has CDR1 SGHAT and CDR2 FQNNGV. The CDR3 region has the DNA TGTGCCAGCAGCTTAGAGAGGGGCGCCGGTATTGAAAAACTGTTTTTT. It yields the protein CASSLERGAGIEKLFF.

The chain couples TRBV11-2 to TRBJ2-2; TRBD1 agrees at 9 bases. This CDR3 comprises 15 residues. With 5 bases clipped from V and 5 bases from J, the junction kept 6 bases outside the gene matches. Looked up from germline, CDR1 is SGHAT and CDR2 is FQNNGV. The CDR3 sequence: CASSPGQGWTGELFF. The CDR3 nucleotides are TGTGCCAGCAGCCCGGGACAGGGATGGACCGGGGAGCTGTTTTTT.

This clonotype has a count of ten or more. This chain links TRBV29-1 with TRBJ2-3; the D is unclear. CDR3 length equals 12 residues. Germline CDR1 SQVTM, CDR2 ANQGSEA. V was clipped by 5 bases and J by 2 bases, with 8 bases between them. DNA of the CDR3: TGCAGCGTTCACCAGGACACAGATACGCAGTATTTT. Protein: CSVHQDTDTQYF.

The CDR3 bases are TGCGCCAGCAGGAGAGGCCAGGGGGCGGACACTGAAGCTTTCTTT. Its protein is CASRRGQGADTEAFF. The chain recombines TRBV4-1 with TRBJ1-1; TRBD1 agrees at 8 bases. Looked up from germline, CDR1 is MGHRA and CDR2 is YSYEKL. With 6 bases clipped from V and 3 bases from J, the junction kept 9 bases outside the gene matches. This CDR3 spans 15 amino acids.

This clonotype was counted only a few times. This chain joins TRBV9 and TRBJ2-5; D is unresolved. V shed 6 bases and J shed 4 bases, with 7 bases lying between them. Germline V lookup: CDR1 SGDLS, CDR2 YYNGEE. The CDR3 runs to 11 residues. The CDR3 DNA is TGTGCCAGCACCCCAACAGAGACCCAGTACTTC. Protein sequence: CASTPTETQYF.

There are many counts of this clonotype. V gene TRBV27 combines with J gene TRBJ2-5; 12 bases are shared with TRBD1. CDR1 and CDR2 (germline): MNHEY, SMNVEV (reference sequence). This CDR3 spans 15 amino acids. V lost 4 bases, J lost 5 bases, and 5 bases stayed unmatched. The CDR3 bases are TGTGCCAGCAGTTCGGGGACAGGGGGCGTGGAGACCCAGTACTTC. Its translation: CASSSGTGGVETQYF.

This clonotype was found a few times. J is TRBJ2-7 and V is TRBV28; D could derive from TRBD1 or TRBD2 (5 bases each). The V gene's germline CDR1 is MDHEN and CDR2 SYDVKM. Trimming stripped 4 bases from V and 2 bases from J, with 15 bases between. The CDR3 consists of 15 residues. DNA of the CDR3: TGTGCCAGCAGTTCCAGGGTATTGAGGGCCTACGAGCAGTACGTC. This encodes CASSSRVLRAYEQYV.

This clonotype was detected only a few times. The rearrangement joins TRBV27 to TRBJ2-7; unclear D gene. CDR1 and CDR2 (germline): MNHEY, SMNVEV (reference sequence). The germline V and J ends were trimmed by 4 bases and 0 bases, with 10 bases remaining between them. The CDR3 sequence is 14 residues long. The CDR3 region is CASSSGQSSYEQYV. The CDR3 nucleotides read TGTGCCAGCAGTTCTGGGCAGAGCTCCTACGAGCAGTACGTC.

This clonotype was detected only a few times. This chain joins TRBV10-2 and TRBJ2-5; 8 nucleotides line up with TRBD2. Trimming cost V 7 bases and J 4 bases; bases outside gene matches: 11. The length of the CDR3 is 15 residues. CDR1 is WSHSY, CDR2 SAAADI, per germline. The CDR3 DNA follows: TGCGCCAGCATGGATCCGGGGGGGATCGGAGAGACCCAGTACTTC. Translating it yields CASMDPGGIGETQYF.

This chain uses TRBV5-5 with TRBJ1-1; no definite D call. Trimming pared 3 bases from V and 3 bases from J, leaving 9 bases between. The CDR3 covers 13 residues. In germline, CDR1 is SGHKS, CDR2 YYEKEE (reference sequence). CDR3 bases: TGTGCCAGCAGCTGGGAGGTCGACACTGAAGCTTTCTTT. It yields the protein CASSWEVDTEAFF.

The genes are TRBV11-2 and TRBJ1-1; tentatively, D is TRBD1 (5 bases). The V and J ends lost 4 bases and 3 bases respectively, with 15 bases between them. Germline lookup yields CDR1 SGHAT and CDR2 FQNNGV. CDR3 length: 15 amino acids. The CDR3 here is CASSSFGAGHTEAFF. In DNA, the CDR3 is TGTGCCAGCAGCTCATTTGGAGCAGGGCACACTGAAGCTTTCTTT.

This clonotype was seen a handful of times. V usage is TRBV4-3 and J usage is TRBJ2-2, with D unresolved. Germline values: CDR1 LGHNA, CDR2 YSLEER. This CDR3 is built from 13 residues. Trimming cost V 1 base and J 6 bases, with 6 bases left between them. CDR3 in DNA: TGCGCCAGCAGCCAAGGGGATTCCGGGGAGCTGTTTTTT. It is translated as CASSQGDSGELFF.

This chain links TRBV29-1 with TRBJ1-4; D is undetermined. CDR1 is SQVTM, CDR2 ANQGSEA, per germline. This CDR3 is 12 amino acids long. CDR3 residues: CVVRELNEKLFF. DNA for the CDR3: TGCGTCGTTCGGGAGCTTAATGAAAAACTGTTTTTT.

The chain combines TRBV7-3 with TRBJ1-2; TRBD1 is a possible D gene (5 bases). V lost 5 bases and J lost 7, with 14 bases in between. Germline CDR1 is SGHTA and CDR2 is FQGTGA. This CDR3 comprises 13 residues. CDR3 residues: CASSTPGSPGYTF. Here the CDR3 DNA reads TGTGCCAGCAGCACCCCAGGGTCCCCTGGCTACACCTTC. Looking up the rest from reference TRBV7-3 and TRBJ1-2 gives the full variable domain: GAGVSQTPSNKVTEKGKYVELRCDPISGHTALYWYRQSLGQGPEFLIYFQGTGAADDSGLPNDRFFAVRPEGSVSTLKIQRTERGDSAVYLCASSTPGSPGYTFGSGTRLTVV.

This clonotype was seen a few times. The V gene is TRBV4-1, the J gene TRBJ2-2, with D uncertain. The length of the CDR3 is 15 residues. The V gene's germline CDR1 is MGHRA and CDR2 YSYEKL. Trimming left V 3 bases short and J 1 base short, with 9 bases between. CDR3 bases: TGCGCCAGCAGCCAGGTTAAGGGGAACACCGGGGAGCTGTTTTTT. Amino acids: CASSQVKGNTGELFF.

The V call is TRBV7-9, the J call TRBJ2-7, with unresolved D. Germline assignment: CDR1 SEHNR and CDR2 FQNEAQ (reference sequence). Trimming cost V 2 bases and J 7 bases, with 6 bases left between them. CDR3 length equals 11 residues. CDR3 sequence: CASSLWEEQYF. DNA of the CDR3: TGTGCCAGCAGCTTATGGGAAGAGCAGTACTTC.